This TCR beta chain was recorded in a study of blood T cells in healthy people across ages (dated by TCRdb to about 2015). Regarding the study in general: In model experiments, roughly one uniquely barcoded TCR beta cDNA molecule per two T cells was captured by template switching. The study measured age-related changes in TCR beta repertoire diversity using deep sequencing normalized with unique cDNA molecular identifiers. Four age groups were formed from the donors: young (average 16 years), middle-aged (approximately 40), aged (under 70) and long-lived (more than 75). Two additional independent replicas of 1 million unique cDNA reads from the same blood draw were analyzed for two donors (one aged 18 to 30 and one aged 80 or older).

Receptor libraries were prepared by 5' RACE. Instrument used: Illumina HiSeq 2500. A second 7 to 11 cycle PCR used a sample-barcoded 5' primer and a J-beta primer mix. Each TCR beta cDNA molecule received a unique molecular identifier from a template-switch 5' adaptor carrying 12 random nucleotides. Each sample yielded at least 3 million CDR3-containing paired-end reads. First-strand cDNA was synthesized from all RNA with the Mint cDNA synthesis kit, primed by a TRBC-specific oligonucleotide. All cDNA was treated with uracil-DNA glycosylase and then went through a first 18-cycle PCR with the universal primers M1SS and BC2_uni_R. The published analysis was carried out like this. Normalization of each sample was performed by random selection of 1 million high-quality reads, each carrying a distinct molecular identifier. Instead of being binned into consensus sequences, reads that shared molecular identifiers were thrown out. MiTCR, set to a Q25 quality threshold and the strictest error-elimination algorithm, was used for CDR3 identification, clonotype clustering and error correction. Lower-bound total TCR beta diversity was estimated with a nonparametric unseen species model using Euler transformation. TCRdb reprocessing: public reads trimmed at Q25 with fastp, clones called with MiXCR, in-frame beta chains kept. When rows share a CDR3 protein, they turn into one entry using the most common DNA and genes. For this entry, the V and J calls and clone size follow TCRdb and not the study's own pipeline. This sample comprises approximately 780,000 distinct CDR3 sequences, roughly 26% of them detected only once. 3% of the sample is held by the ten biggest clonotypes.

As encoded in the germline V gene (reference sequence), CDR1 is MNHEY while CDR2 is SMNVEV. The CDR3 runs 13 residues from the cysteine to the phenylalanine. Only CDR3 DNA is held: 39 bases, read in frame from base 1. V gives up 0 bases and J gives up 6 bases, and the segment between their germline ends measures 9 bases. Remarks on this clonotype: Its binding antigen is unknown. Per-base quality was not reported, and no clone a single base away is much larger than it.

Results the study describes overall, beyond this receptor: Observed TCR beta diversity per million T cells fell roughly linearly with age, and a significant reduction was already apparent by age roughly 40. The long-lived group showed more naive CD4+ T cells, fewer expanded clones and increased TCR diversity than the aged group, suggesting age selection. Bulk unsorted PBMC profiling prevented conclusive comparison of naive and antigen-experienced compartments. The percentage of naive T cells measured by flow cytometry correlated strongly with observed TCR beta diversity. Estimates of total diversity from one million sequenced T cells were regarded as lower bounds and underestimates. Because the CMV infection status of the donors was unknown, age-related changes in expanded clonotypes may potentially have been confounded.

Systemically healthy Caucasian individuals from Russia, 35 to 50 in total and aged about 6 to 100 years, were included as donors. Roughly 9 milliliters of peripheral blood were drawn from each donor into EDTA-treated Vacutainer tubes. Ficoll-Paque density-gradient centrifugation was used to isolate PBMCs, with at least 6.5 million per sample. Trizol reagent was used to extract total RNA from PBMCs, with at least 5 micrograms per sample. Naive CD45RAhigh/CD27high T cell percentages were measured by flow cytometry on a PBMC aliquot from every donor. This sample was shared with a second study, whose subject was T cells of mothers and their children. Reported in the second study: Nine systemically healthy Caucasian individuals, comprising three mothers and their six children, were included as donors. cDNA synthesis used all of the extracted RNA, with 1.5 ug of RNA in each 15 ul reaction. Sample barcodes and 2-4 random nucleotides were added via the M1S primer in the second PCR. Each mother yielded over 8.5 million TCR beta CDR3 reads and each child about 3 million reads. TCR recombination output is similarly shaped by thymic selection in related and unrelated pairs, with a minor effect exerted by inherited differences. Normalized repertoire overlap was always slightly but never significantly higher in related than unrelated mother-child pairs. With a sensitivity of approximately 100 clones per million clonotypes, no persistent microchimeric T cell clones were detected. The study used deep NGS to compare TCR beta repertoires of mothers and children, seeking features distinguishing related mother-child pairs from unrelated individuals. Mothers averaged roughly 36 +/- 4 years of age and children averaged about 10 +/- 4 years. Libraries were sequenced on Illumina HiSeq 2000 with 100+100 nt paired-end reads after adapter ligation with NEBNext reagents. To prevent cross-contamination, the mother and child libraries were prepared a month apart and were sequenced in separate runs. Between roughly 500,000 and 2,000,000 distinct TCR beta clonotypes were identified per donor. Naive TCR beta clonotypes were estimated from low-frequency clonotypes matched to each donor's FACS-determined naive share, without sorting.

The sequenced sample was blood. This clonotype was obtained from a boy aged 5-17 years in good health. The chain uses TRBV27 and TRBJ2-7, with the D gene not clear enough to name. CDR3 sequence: CASSLSSFGEQYF. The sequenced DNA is TGTGCCAGCAGTTTATCCTCATTTGGCGAGCAGTACTTC.